Listed here are 21 T cell receptor beta chains from one sample, sequenced in a study of T cell responses to AZD1222 COVID-19 vaccine. The protocol was immunoSEQ multiplex PCR, while the TCRdb copy is restricted to in-frame clones and leaves out a portion. The table lists around 190,000 clones, around 88% of them singletons. The sample was peripheral blood, taken 28 days after the second AZD1222 dose. These receptor sequences come from an adult who received the AZD1222 COVID-19 vaccine.

The chain is built from TRBV7-2 and TRBJ2-7, with D hard to call. V was trimmed by 3 bases and J by 0 bases, leaving 9 bases between them. In germline, CDR1 is SGHTA, CDR2 FQGNSA. CDR3 size: 14 residues. The CDR3 sequence: CASSLVTSSYEQYF. The CDR3 nucleotides are TGTGCCAGCAGCTTGGTGACAAGCTCCTACGAGCAGTACTTC.

This clone was seen only once. This chain joins TRBV5-1 and TRBJ2-2; tentatively, D is TRBD1 or TRBD2 (5 bases each). Germline values: CDR1 SGHRS, CDR2 YFSETQ. The CDR3 covers 15 residues. V was trimmed by 1 base and J by 2 bases, leaving 9 bases between them. The CDR3 region has the DNA TGCGCCAGCAGCTTGCTGGGGGAAAACACCGGGGAGCTGTTTTTT. Protein: CASSLLGENTGELFF.

This clone was seen a single time. The chain has TRBV28 and TRBJ2-7, with D tentatively TRBD1 or TRBD2 (6 bases each). This CDR3 comprises 17 residues. V lost 10 bases, J lost 0 bases, and 25 bases lay in between. Germline CDR1 and CDR2: MDHEN and SYDVKM. Written as DNA, the CDR3 is TGTGCCACCACCATAGGTGGGGGGCCCTTAAGCTCCTACGAGCAGTACTTC. Translated: CATTIGGGPLSSYEQYF.

The V call is TRBV9, the J call TRBJ1-1, with 8 bases identical to TRBD1. Germline V lookup: CDR1 SGDLS, CDR2 YYNGEE. The ends lost 4 bases at V and 5 bases at J; junction bases unmatched: 7. The CDR3 is 14 residues long. CDR3 bases: TGTGCCAGCAGCCCACGACAGGGGCGGACTGAAGCTTTCTTT. As protein: CASSPRQGRTEAFF.

The V call is TRBV28, the J call TRBJ1-3; weak D call: TRBD1 (6 bases). Germline loops: CDR1 MDHEN, CDR2 SYDVKM. The CDR3 has 16 amino acids. Trimming removed 2 bases at V and 2 bases at J, with 13 bases between. The CDR3 spells CASSLPLGGTGNTIYF. The CDR3 coding sequence is TGTGCCAGCAGTTTACCCCTAGGGGGTACTGGAAACACCATATATTTT.

This clone was recorded once. This sequence joins TRBV6-2 or TRBV6-3 and TRBJ2-4; D not certain. Germline CDR1 is MNHEY and CDR2 is SVGEGT. This CDR3 spans 15 amino acids. Trimming took off 0 bases at V and 8 bases at J, with 14 bases between the two ends. CDR3 nucleotide sequence: TGTGCCAGCAGTTACTCGCAGGCTATCTCTTACATTCAGTACTTC. Protein: CASSYSQAISYIQYF.

This chain uses TRBV5-6 with TRBJ2-1; D is perhaps TRBD2 (5 bases). Trimming cost V 1 base and J 5 bases, with 13 bases left between them. Looked up from germline, CDR1 is SGHDT and CDR2 is YYEEEE. The CDR3 totals 15 residues. This chain's CDR3 is CASSLHPEGNNEQFF. The DNA of the CDR3 is TGTGCCAGCAGCTTGCACCCAGAGGGCAACAATGAGCAGTTCTTC.

The chain joins TRBV7-7 to TRBJ2-2; D not resolved. From germline, CDR1 is SSHAT and CDR2 FNYEAQ (reference sequence). The CDR3 has 13 residues. The germline V and J ends were trimmed by 3 bases and 7 bases, with 9 bases remaining between them. The CDR3 nucleotides are TGTGCCAGCAGCTTTGATACCCTCGGGGAGCTGTTTTTT. Translating it yields CASSFDTLGELFF.

The CDR3 region has the DNA TGTGCCAGTAAACCGAGAGAACACAATGAGCAGTTCTTC. It encodes CASKPREHNEQFF. The V call is TRBV19, the J call TRBJ2-1; D gene uncertain. The CDR3 has 13 residues. Trimming took off 7 bases at V and 5 bases at J, with 12 bases between the two ends. Germline CDR1 LNHDA, CDR2 SQIVND (reference sequence).

The gene calls are TRBV2 and TRBJ1-4; the D is unclear. Deletions cut 1 base from V and 8 bases from J, with 5 bases between. The CDR3 loop spans 12 amino acids. CDR1 is SNHLY, CDR2 FYNNEI, per germline. The CDR3 spells CASSEGREKLFF. Here the CDR3 DNA reads TGTGCCAGCAGTGAAGGGAGGGAAAAACTGTTTTTT.

This clone is a singleton in its sample. CDR3 sequence (DNA): TGTGCCAGCAGCCCAAGGACAGATACGCAGTATTTT. It yields the protein CASSPRTDTQYF. The chain recombines TRBV5-4 with TRBJ2-3; no clear D gene. The V gene's germline CDR1 is SGHNT and CDR2 YYREEE (reference sequence). This CDR3 is 12 amino acids long. The V and J ends lost 4 bases and 3 bases respectively, with 6 bases between them. Looking up the rest from reference TRBV5-4 and TRBJ2-3 gives the full variable domain: ETGVTQSPTHLIKTRGQQVTLRCSSQSGHNTVSWYQQALGQGPQFIFQYYREEENGRGNFPPRFSGLQFPNYSSELNVNALELDDSALYLCASSPRTDTQYFGPGTRLTVL.

This chain connects TRBV5-1 to TRBJ1-2; the D gene is possibly TRBD1 (6 bases). This CDR3 region has 18 residues. V lost 3 bases to trimming and J lost 2 bases, with 23 bases between them. CDR1 is SGHRS, CDR2 YFSETQ, per germline. Written as DNA, the CDR3 is TGCGCCAGCAGCTCCCTAGGCAGGGGTGCCTCGGCCAACTATGGCTACACCTTC. The encoded protein is CASSSLGRGASANYGYTF.

The V gene is TRBV19, the J gene TRBJ1-3, with a tentative D call TRBD1 (5 bases). Germline assignment: CDR1 LNHDA and CDR2 SQIVND (reference sequence). The V and J ends lost 5 bases and 3 bases respectively, with 14 bases between them. The CDR3 is 15 amino acids. This CDR3 is CASSSPGTDGNTIYF. The CDR3 coding sequence is TGTGCCAGTAGTTCACCTGGGACGGATGGAAACACCATATATTTT.

This rearrangement joins TRBV5-1 to TRBJ2-2; 12 bases agree with TRBD1. The V and J ends lost 5 bases and 7 bases, in that order; junction bases with no gene match: 9. Germline lookup yields CDR1 SGHRS and CDR2 YFSETQ. This CDR3 is built from 16 residues. DNA for the CDR3: TGCGCCAGCAGTACCGGGACAGGGGGCAGGGACGGGGAGCTGTTTTTT. Translation gives CASSTGTGGRDGELFF. Drawing the rest from reference TRBV5-1 and TRBJ2-2, the complete variable domain is KAGVTQTPRYLIKTRGQQVTLSCSPISGHRSVSWYQQTPGQGLQFLFEYFSETQRNKGNFPGRFSGRQFSNSRSEMNVSTLELGDSALYLCASSTGTGGRDGELFFGEGSRLTVL.

This clone occurred a few times. The chain carries TRBV29-1 and TRBJ1-2; D is possibly TRBD1 (5 bases). This CDR3 has 13 residues. In germline, CDR1 is SQVTM, CDR2 ANQGSEA. V was trimmed by 4 bases and J by 3 bases, leaving 12 bases between them. The CDR3 DNA reads as TGCAGCGTTGCGAAGGGGTCGGACTATGGCTACACCTTC. Translation: CSVAKGSDYGYTF. Together with reference TRBV29-1 and TRBJ1-2, the CDR3 gives the full variable domain: SAVISQKPSRDICQRGTSLTIQCQVDSQVTMMFWYRQQPGQSLTLIATANQGSEATYESGFVIDKFPISRPNLTFSTLTVSNMSPEDSSIYLCSVAKGSDYGYTFGSGTRLTVV.

The chain employs TRBV7-9 and TRBJ2-1; 7 bases match TRBD2. This CDR3 comprises 15 residues. Germline assignment: CDR1 SEHNR and CDR2 FQNEAQ (reference sequence). J was trimmed by 4 bases and V by 5 bases; bases with no gene match: 8. CDR3 sequence: CASSPLTGGYNEQFF. The CDR3 DNA sequence: TGTGCCAGCAGCCCGCTAACCGGGGGGTACAATGAGCAGTTCTTC.

The chain combines TRBV4-1 with TRBJ1-1; D is possibly TRBD1 (6 bases). V was trimmed by 0 bases and J by 3 bases, leaving 26 bases between them. This CDR3 region has 20 residues. From germline, CDR1 is MGHRA and CDR2 YSYEKL. CDR3 nucleotide sequence: TGCGCCAGCAGCCAAGATCGCTCCGCCACAGGGCCCTTGGGGGACACTGAAGCTTTCTTT. Its translation is CASSQDRSATGPLGDTEAFF.

This rearrangement joins TRBV19 to TRBJ1-1; unclear D gene. The V end was cut by 3 bases, the J end by 2 bases, with 13 bases between. In germline, CDR1 is LNHDA, CDR2 SQIVND (reference sequence). The CDR3 has 15 residues. The CDR3 DNA is TGTGCCAGTAGTATGTACCTACAGTCCAACACTGAAGCTTTCTTT. It encodes CASSMYLQSNTEAFF.

The chain is built from TRBV7-9 and TRBJ2-7; D could derive from TRBD1 or TRBD2 (5 bases each). V was shortened by 3 bases and J by 5 bases, with 8 bases between the two germline ends. In germline, CDR1 is SEHNR, CDR2 FQNEAQ (reference sequence). The CDR3 has 12 residues. CDR3 protein: CASSLGVHEQYF. As DNA, the CDR3 is TGTGCCAGCAGCTTGGGGGTTCACGAGCAGTACTTC.

The rearrangement uses TRBV12-3 or TRBV12-4 and TRBJ2-5, with D possibly being TRBD2 (5 bases). Trimming left V 3 bases short and J 4 bases short, with 6 bases between. CDR3 size: 12 residues. The CDR3 region has the DNA TGTGCCAGCAGTTTCGAGGGAGAGACCCAGTACTTC. This sequence encodes CASSFEGETQYF.

The chain has TRBV7-8 and TRBJ1-1, with D uncertain. This CDR3 spans 12 amino acids. The V end lost 1 base, the J end lost 7 bases, and 7 bases lay between the germline ends. The germline gives CDR1 SGHVS, CDR2 FQNEAQ. CDR3 DNA sequence: TGTGCCAGCAGCTTAGACGGAAATGAAGCTTTCTTT. It yields the protein CASSLDGNEAFF.